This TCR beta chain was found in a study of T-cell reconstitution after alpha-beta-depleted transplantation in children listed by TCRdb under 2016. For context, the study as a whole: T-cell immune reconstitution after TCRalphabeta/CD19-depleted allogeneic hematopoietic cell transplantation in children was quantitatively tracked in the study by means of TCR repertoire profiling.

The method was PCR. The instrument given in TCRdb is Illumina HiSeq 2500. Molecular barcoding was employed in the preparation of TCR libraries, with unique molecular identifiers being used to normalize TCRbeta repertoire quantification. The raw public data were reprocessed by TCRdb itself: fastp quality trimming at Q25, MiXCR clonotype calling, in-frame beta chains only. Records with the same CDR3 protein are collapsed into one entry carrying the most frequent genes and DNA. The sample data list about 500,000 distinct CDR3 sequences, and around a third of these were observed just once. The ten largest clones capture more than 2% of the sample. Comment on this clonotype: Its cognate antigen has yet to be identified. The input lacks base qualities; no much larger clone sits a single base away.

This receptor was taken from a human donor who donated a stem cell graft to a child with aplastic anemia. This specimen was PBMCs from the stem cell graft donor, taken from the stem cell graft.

This receptor has the CDR3 CSVAGEGTIYF. The nucleotides are TGCAGCGTTGCCGGGGAAGGGACCATATATTTT. The chain was built from TRBV29-1 and TRBJ1-3, with the identity of the D gene unclear. The CDR3 contains 11 residues, cysteine and phenylalanine counted. Only the CDR3 DNA is retained, 33 bases long and in frame from the first base. The germline V gene sets CDR1 to SQVTM and CDR2 to ANQGSEA. Between the V and J ends, shortened by 4 bases and 10 bases respectively, the junction contains 11 bases.